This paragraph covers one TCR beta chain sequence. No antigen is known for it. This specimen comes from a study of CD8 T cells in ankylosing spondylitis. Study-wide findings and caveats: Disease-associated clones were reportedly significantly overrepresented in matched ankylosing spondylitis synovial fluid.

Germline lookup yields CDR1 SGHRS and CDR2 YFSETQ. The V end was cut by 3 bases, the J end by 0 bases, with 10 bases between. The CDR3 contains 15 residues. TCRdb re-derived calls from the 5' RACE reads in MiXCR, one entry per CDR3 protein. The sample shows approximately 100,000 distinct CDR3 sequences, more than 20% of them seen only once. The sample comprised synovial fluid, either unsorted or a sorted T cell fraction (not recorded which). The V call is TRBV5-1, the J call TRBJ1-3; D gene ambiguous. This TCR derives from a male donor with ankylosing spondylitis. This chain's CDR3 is CASSSTRSSGNTIYF. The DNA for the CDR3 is TGCGCCAGCAGCTCGACAAGGAGCTCTGGAAACACCATATATTTT.